Listed below are T cell receptor beta chains from one sample, sequenced in a study of Ad26.COV2.S vaccination and SARS-CoV-2 variants. TCRdb's copy holds only in-frame clones and misses some; the assay was immunoSEQ multiplex PCR. The sample shows fewer than 400,000 clones, about 85% of them seen only once. This sample comprised peripheral blood, obtained in a trial of Ad26.COV2.S vaccine versus placebo. The receptors were sampled from a person between 18 and 59 years old who received the Ad26.COV2.S COVID-19 vaccine or a placebo. The CDR3 runs from the conserved cysteine through the conserved F or W. The D gene is left open where the match is weak. Expanded clones get a size class; other rows say once, few or many, or leave the size out.

v_call	j_call	d_call	clone_size	cdr3_aa	cdr3_nt
TRBV5-1	TRBJ2-7	TRBD1	NA	CASSPTSARDRGRRSSYEQYF	TGCGCCAGCAGCCCTACCTCGGCTCGGGACAGGGGTAGAAGAAGCTCCTACGAGCAGTACTTC
TRBV9	TRBJ2-3	TRBD2	NA	CASSGLAGPDTQYF	TGTGCCAGCTCAGGGCTAGCGGGGCCAGATACGCAGTATTTT
TRBV27	TRBJ2-3	NA	NA	CASRPGQGMNTQYF	TGTGCCAGCCGGCCCGGGCAGGGCATGAATACGCAGTATTTT
TRBV2	TRBJ1-1	NA	NA	CASNTAVTEAFF	TGTGCCAGCAACACGGCGGTCACTGAAGCTTTCTTT
TRBV5-8	TRBJ1-1	NA	NA	CASSLERGQNTEAFF	TGTGCCAGCAGCTTGGAGCGGGGTCAGAACACTGAAGCTTTCTTT
TRBV18	TRBJ2-7	TRBD2	NA	CASSPRGLAGDEQYF	TGTGCCAGCTCACCACGGGGACTAGCGGGGGACGAGCAGTACTTC
TRBV11-2	TRBJ1-1	NA	NA	CASSFGANTEAFF	TGTGCCAGCAGCTTTGGTGCGAACACTGAAGCTTTCTTT
TRBV19	TRBJ1-4	NA	NA	CASSIGVGTVEKLFF	TGTGCCAGTAGTATAGGAGTAGGCACGGTTGAAAAACTGTTTTTT
TRBV7-8	TRBJ2-7	NA	NA	CASALYYEQYF	TGTGCCAGCGCCCTATACTACGAGCAGTACTTC
TRBV7-9	TRBJ1-6	NA	NA	CASSSGETVYNSPLHF	TGTGCCAGCAGCTCAGGGGAGACCGTCTATAATTCACCCCTCCACTTT
TRBV3-1/TRBV3-2	TRBJ2-7	NA	NA	CASSQAGHMTYEQYF	TGTGCCAGCAGCCAAGCGGGCCATATGACCTACGAGCAGTACTTC
TRBV10-3	TRBJ2-1	NA	NA	CAIKYGVGSDEQFF	TGTGCCATCAAATACGGGGTTGGTTCGGATGAGCAGTTCTTC
TRBV7-9	TRBJ1-1	NA	once	CASSTDGNTEAFF	TGTGCCAGCAGCACGGACGGAAACACTGAAGCTTTCTTT
TRBV2	TRBJ1-3	NA	NA	CASSATTDSGNTIYF	TGTGCCAGCAGTGCCACTACAGACTCTGGAAACACCATATATTTT
TRBV2	TRBJ1-6	NA	NA	CASSELRGRGQRPNSPLHF	TGTGCCAGCAGTGAATTGCGTGGCCGAGGGCAGAGACCTAATTCACCCCTCCACTTT
TRBV10-3	TRBJ1-4	NA	once	CAISSARNEKLFF	TGTGCCATCAGCTCGGCTCGGAATGAAAAACTGTTTTTT
TRBV9	TRBJ2-1	TRBD2	NA	CASRKGLADYNEQFF	TGTGCCAGCAGAAAAGGACTAGCGGACTACAATGAGCAGTTCTTC
TRBV7-2	TRBJ2-2	NA	NA	CASRLGGGVTGELFF	TGTGCCAGCAGGTTAGGCGGGGGCGTCACCGGGGAGCTGTTTTTT
TRBV12-3/TRBV12-4	TRBJ1-2	TRBD1	NA	CASTLGQIYGYTF	TGTGCCAGCACACTGGGACAGATCTATGGCTACACCTTC
TRBV6-5	TRBJ1-5	NA	once	CASSPRRGGEPQHF	TGTGCCAGCTCCCCAAGGAGGGGAGGAGAGCCCCAGCATTTT
TRBV6-1	TRBJ1-2	NA	NA	CASSEGRPYGYTF	TGTGCCAGCAGTGAGGGACGACCCTATGGCTACACCTTC
TRBV29-1	TRBJ2-2	NA	NA	CSVYGLANTGELFF	TGCAGCGTTTACGGACTGGCGAACACCGGGGAGCTGTTTTTT
TRBV18	TRBJ1-4	NA	NA	CASSRESFNEKLFF	TGTGCCAGCTCTAGGGAGAGCTTTAATGAAAAACTGTTTTTT
TRBV5-1	TRBJ1-1	NA	once	CASSLAMGKGETEAFF	TGCGCCAGCAGCTTGGCGATGGGGAAGGGAGAAACTGAAGCTTTCTTT
TRBV3-1/TRBV3-2	TRBJ1-5	TRBD1	NA	CASSPDRVRQPQHF	TGTGCCAGCAGCCCGGACAGGGTCCGTCAGCCCCAGCATTTT
TRBV13	TRBJ2-7	NA	NA	CASSFVESGATYEQYF	TGTGCCAGCAGCTTTGTCGAATCGGGGGCCACCTACGAGCAGTACTTC
TRBV28	TRBJ1-2	NA	NA	CASRPTGTNYGYTF	TGTGCCAGCAGACCCACAGGGACTAACTATGGCTACACCTTC
TRBV6-6	TRBJ2-3	TRBD1	NA	CASRLTQGGTDTQYF	TGTGCCAGCAGATTGACCCAGGGGGGCACAGATACGCAGTATTTT
TRBV12-3/TRBV12-4	TRBJ1-1	NA	once	CASSLRLAAPAFF	TGTGCCAGCAGTTTGCGGCTAGCGGCCCCAGCTTTCTTT
TRBV5-4	TRBJ1-4	NA	NA	CASSLRAPVGEKLFF	TGTGCCAGCAGCTTGCGGGCTCCGGTCGGCGAAAAACTGTTTTTT
TRBV2	TRBJ1-1	NA	few	CASTRTYMNTEAFF	TGTGCCAGCACCCGGACTTATATGAACACTGAAGCTTTCTTT
TRBV6-5	TRBJ2-5	TRBD1	NA	CASSDSNRGWETQYF	TGTGCCAGCAGTGACTCAAACAGGGGGTGGGAGACCCAGTACTTC
TRBV15	TRBJ2-5	TRBD2	NA	CATSRRGGALETQYF	TGTGCCACCAGCCGACGCGGGGGGGCCTTGGAGACCCAGTACTTC
TRBV30	TRBJ1-5	NA	NA	CAWSVGSNQPQHF	TGTGCCTGGAGTGTAGGGAGCAATCAGCCCCAGCATTTT
TRBV15	TRBJ2-2	TRBD2	NA	CATSRVSGANTGELFF	TGTGCCACCAGCAGAGTCAGCGGGGCCAACACCGGGGAGCTGTTTTTT
TRBV13	TRBJ2-5	NA	NA	CASSLGGRETQYF	TGTGCCAGCAGCTTAGGAGGGAGAGAGACCCAGTACTTC
TRBV4-1	TRBJ2-2	NA	NA	CASRHLGSSGELFF	TGCGCCAGCAGACACCTAGGATCATCAGGGGAGCTGTTTTTT
TRBV28	TRBJ1-2	TRBD1	NA	CASTSTGALIRDGYTF	TGTGCCAGCACCTCTACAGGGGCGCTAATTAGAGATGGCTACACCTTC
TRBV30	TRBJ1-1	NA	NA	CAWSRDTGGYTEAFF	TGTGCCTGGAGTCGGGACACGGGGGGATACACTGAAGCTTTCTTT
TRBV5-8	TRBJ1-2	TRBD1	NA	CASSRRDRSYGYTF	TGTGCCAGCAGCCGTCGGGACAGGTCCTATGGCTACACCTTC
TRBV5-1	TRBJ2-7	TRBD1	NA	CASSGRGGPPYEQYF	TGCGCCAGCAGCGGGAGAGGGGGCCCCCCCTACGAGCAGTACTTC
TRBV20-1	TRBJ1-2	NA	NA	CSASGGTGYTF	TGCAGTGCTAGTGGGGGGACTGGCTACACCTTC
TRBV7-2	TRBJ1-6	NA	NA	CASSLLRNNSPLHF	TGTGCCAGCAGCTTATTGCGGAATAATTCACCCCTCCACTTT
TRBV29-1	TRBJ2-1	NA	NA	CSVAGSYNEQFF	TGCAGCGTCGCGGGGTCCTACAATGAGCAGTTCTTC
TRBV28	TRBJ2-1	NA	NA	CASSSRYEQFF	TGTGCCAGCAGTTCCCGTTATGAGCAGTTCTTC
TRBV3-1/TRBV3-2	TRBJ1-3	NA	once	CASSQSSRDPNTIYF	TGTGCCAGCAGCCAATCCAGCCGAGATCCAAACACCATATATTTT
TRBV7-2	TRBJ2-1	NA	NA	CASRSVGGFNEQFF	TGTGCCAGCAGGAGCGTGGGGGGCTTTAATGAGCAGTTCTTC
TRBV6-5	TRBJ2-7	TRBD2	NA	CASTRLAGVMNEQYF	TGTGCCAGCACGAGACTAGCGGGGGTGATGAACGAGCAGTACTTC
TRBV7-2	TRBJ2-5	TRBD2	NA	CASSRLAGGRETQYF	TGTGCCAGCAGTAGACTAGCGGGGGGCCGGGAGACCCAGTACTTC
TRBV29-1	TRBJ1-2	NA	NA	CSVGRTAEYGYTF	TGCAGCGTTGGGCGGACAGCGGAATATGGCTACACCTTC
TRBV30	TRBJ1-2	NA	NA	CAWSVIRVVGYTF	TGTGCCTGGAGTGTAATTAGGGTAGTGGGCTACACCTTC
TRBV9	TRBJ2-1	NA	NA	CASSVVGYGYNEQFF	TGTGCCAGCAGCGTAGTAGGGTATGGCTACAATGAGCAGTTCTTC
TRBV21-1	TRBJ2-3	NA	NA	CASSNTSGSTDTQYF	TGTGCCAGCAGCAATACTAGCGGGAGCACAGATACGCAGTATTTT
TRBV18	TRBJ2-3	NA	once	CASSPLGGSPTSTDTQYF	TGTGCCAGCTCACCACTTGGTGGCAGCCCGACTAGCACAGATACGCAGTATTTT
TRBV2	TRBJ1-2	NA	once	CASSETGTRYGYTF	TGTGCCAGCAGCGAAACAGGAACCCGCTATGGCTACACCTTC
TRBV7-9	TRBJ1-4	NA	few	CASRAGSPGEKLFF	TGTGCCAGCAGGGCTGGATCCCCTGGGGAAAAACTGTTTTTT
TRBV12-3/TRBV12-4	TRBJ1-1	NA	NA	CASRLQGGAEAFF	TGTGCCAGCAGGCTACAGGGAGGGGCTGAAGCTTTCTTT
TRBV6-1	TRBJ1-5	TRBD1	NA	CASSEGGGTGGPYSNQPQHF	TGTGCCAGCAGTGAAGGAGGGGGGACAGGGGGACCCTATAGCAATCAGCCCCAGCATTTT
TRBV18	TRBJ2-5	TRBD2	NA	CASSASLGSGDYETQYF	TGTGCCAGCTCGGCATCGCTGGGGAGCGGGGATTATGAGACCCAGTACTTC